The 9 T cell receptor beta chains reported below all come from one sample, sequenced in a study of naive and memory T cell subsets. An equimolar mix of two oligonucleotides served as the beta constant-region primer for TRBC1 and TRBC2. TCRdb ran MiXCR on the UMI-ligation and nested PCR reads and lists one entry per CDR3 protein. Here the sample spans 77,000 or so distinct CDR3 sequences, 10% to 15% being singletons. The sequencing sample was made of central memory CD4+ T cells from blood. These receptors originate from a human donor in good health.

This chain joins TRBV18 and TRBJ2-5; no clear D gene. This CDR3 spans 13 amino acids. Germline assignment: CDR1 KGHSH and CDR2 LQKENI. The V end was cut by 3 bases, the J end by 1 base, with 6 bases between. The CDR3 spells CASSPMIQETQYF. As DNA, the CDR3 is TGTGCCAGCTCACCCATGATCCAAGAGACCCAGTACTTC.

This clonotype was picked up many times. The CDR3 DNA follows: TGTGCCACCAGTGCCAGGGGGCCCACCGGGGAGCTGTTTTTT. This codes for CATSARGPTGELFF. This sequence joins TRBV24-1 and TRBJ2-2; 8 nucleotides line up with TRBD1. The junction had 2 bases not matched to a gene; V was cut back by 5 bases and J by 4 bases. The CDR3 contains 14 residues. From germline, CDR1 is KGHDR and CDR2 SFDVKD.

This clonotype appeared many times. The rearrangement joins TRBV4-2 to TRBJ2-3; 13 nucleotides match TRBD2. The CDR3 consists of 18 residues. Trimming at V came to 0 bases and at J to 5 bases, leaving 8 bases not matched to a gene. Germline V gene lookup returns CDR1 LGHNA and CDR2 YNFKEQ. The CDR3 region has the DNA TGTGCCAGCAGCCAAGATCGGGGGACTAGCGGGAACGAAGATACGCAGTATTTT. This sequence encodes CASSQDRGTSGNEDTQYF.

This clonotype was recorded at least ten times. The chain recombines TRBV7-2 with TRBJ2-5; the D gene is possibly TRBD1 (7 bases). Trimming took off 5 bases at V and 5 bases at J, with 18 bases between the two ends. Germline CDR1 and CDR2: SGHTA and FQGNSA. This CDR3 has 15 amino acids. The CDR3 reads CASSLLTGRWETQYF. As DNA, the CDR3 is TGTGCCAGCAGCCTATTGACAGGGAGGTGGGAGACCCAGTACTTC.

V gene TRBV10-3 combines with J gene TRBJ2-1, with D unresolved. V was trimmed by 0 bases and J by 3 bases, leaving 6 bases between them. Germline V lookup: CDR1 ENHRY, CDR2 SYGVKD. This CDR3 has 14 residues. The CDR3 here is CAISESTVYNEQFF. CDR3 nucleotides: TGTGCCATCAGTGAGTCGACCGTCTACAATGAGCAGTTCTTC.

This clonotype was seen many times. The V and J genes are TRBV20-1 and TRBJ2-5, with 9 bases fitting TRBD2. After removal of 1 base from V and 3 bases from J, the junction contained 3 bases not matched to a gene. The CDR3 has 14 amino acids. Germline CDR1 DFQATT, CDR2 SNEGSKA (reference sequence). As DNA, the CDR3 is TGCAGTGCTAGAGTCTCTAGCGGGGAAGAGACCCAGTACTTC. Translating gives CSARVSSGEETQYF.

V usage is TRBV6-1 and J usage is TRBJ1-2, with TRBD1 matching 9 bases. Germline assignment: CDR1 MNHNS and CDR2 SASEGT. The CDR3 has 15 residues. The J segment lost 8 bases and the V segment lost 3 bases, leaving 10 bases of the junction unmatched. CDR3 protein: CASSDNRGRELGYTF. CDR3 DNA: TGTGCCAGCAGTGATAACAGGGGGCGCGAGTTAGGCTACACCTTC.

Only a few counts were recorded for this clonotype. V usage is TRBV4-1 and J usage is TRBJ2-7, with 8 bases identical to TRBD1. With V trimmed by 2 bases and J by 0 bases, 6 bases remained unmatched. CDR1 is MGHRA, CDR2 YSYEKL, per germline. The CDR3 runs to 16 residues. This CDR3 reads CASSQSDRGVSYEQYF. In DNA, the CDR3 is TGCGCCAGCAGCCAATCCGACAGGGGTGTCTCCTACGAGCAGTACTTC.

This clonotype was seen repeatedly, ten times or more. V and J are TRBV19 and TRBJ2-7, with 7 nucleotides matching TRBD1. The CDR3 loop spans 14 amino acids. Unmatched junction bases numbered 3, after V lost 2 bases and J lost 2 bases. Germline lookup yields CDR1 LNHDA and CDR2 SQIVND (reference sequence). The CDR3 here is CASSIPGQTYEQYF. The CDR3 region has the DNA TGTGCCAGTAGTATACCGGGACAGACCTACGAGCAGTACTTC.